Here is one T cell receptor beta chain with its context. Its specificity is unknown. There are 14 residues in the CDR3. Deletions cut 5 bases from V and 1 base from J, with 14 bases between. The germline V gene has CDR1 DFQATT and CDR2 SNEGSKA (reference sequence). The data were taken from a study of blood T cells in healthy people across ages. For the second PCR, which ran for about 7 to 12 cycles, a sample-barcoded 5' primer and a J-beta primer mix were used. Unique molecular identifiers of 12 random nucleotides labeled each cDNA. TCRdb re-analysed the 5' RACE reads in MiXCR, keeping a single row per CDR3 protein. The sample consists of around 650,000 distinct CDR3 sequences, over 40% of them appearing once. Broader study findings: Naive and antigen-experienced cells were not separated, limiting conclusive comparison. Samples with more naive T cells showed higher observed beta diversity. Observed TCR beta diversity per million T cells went down as age went up. This fall followed a roughly linear course with age.

The sequence was obtained from an elderly man in good health. V is TRBV20-1 and J is TRBJ1-1; D is possibly TRBD1 (6 bases). Material: blood. The CDR3 bases are TGCAGTGCTTATACAGGGTTTGGGAACACTGAAGCTTTCTTT. It encodes CSAYTGFGNTEAFF.